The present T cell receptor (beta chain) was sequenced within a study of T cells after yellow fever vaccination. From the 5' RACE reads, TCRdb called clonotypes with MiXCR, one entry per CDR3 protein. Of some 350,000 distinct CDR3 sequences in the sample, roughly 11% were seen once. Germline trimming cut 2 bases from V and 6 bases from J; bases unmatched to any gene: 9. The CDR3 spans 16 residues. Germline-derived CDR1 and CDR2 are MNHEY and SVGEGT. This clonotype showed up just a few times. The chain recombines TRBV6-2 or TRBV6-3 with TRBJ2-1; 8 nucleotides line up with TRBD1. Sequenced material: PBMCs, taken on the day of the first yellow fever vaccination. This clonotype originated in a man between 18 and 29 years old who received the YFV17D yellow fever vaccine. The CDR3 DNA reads TGTGCCAGCAGTTACCCCAGGGGGCGCCTACCCAATGAGCAGTTCTTC. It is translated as CASSYPRGRLPNEQFF.